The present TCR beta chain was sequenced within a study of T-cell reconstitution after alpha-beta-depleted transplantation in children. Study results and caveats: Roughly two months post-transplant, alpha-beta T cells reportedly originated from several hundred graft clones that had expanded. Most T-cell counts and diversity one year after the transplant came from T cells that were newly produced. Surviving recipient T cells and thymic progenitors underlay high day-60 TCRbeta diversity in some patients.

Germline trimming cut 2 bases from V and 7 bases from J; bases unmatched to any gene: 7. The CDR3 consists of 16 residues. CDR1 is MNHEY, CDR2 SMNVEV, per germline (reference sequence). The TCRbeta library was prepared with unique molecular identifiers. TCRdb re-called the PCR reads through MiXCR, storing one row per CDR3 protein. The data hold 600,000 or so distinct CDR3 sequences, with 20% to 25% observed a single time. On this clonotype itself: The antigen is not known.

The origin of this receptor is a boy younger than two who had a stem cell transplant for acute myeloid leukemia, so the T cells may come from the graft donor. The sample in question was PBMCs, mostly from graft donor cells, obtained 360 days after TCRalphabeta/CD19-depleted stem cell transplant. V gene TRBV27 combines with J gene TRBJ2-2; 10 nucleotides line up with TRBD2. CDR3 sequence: CASSLLAGEASGELFF. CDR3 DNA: TGTGCCAGCAGTTTACTAGCGGGGGAAGCTAGCGGGGAGCTGTTTTTT.